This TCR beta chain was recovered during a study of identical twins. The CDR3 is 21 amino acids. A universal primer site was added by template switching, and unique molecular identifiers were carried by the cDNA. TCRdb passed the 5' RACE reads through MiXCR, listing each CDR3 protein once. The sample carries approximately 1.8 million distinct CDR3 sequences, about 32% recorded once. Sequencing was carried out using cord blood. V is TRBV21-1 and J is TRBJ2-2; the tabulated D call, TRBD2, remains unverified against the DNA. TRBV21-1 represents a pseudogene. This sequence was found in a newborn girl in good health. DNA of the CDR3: TGTGCCAGCAGCAAAGGTCCCTGGGACTCTAGACTAGCGGGAGTCACCGGGGAGCTGTTTTTT. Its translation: CASSKGPWDSRLAGVTGELFF.